The 27 T cell receptor beta chains below come from one sample, sequenced in a study of shared clonotypes between healthy human individuals. Method: immunoSEQ multiplex PCR; TCRdb's copy keeps in-frame clones and lacks some. The sample lists about 1.5 million clones; about 98% were seen once. The sequenced sample was naive CD4+ T cells sorted from blood. Subset here: CD45RA+ positively selected. These TCRs come from a man under 40 in good health.

The rearrangement joins TRBV5-1 to TRBJ2-3; a possible D gene is TRBD2 (6 bases). Looked up from germline, CDR1 is SGHRS and CDR2 is YFSETQ. Trimming stripped 4 bases from V and 5 bases from J, with 14 bases between. CDR3 length equals 14 residues. CDR3 DNA: TGCGCCAGCAGCCCTCCTGGAGGGGTAGATACGCAGTATTTT. Amino acid sequence: CASSPPGGVDTQYF.

The chain couples TRBV5-4 to TRBJ1-3; D perhaps matches TRBD1 (6 bases). CDR1 is SGHNT and CDR2 is YYREEE in the germline V gene (reference sequence). V was cut by 4 bases and J by 0 bases, with 11 bases left in between. This CDR3 spans 15 amino acids. CDR3 in DNA: TGTGCCAGCAGCCCAGGGGACTACTCTGGAAACACCATATATTTT. Amino acids: CASSPGDYSGNTIYF.

About this clone itself: At the DNA level, this CDR3 is encoded by other sequences in the same sample as well. The rearrangement uses TRBV5-1 and TRBJ2-2; 9 bases match TRBD2. The junction had 5 bases not matched to a gene; V was cut back by 0 bases and J by 5 bases. From germline, CDR1 is SGHRS and CDR2 YFSETQ. The CDR3 loop spans 16 amino acids. The CDR3 nucleotides are TGCGCCAGCAGCTTGGTGGCGGGAGGGCCGACCGGGGAGCTGTTTTTT. Translating it yields CASSLVAGGPTGELFF.

The rearrangement uses TRBV6-1 and TRBJ1-3; D is uncertain. The CDR3 is made up of 18 amino acids. The germline V gene has CDR1 MNHNS and CDR2 SASEGT. V was clipped by 2 bases and J by 4 bases, with 21 bases between them. This CDR3 reads CASSELEGRRGLGNTIYF. The DNA for the CDR3 is TGTGCCAGCAGTGAACTTGAAGGTCGGCGGGGTCTCGGAAACACCATATATTTT.

About this clone itself: An end of the junction differs from the germline gene, which may be a read error. J is TRBJ2-1 and V is TRBV7-7; 8 nucleotides match TRBD1. CDR1 and CDR2 from the germline V gene are SSHAT and FNYEAQ (reference sequence). CDR3 length: 17 amino acids. CDR3 sequence (DNA): TGTGCTAGCAGCTTAGCGTTGGGACAGGCCAAGTACAATGAGCAGTTCTTC. The encoded protein is CASSLALGQAKYNEQFF.

The chain recombines TRBV5-4 with TRBJ2-2, with D possibly being TRBD2 (7 bases). Germline lookup yields CDR1 SGHNT and CDR2 YYREEE (reference sequence). V lost 6 bases, J lost 1 base, and 13 bases lay in between. This CDR3 is built from 15 residues. CDR3 region: CASTGGGKNTGELFF. DNA of the CDR3: TGTGCCAGCACTGGCGGGGGCAAGAACACCGGGGAGCTGTTTTTT.

This rearrangement joins TRBV5-6 to TRBJ2-2; TRBD2 agrees at 8 bases. In germline, CDR1 is SGHDT, CDR2 YYEEEE. CDR3 length: 14 residues. The V and J ends lost 3 bases and 6 bases, in that order; junction bases with no gene match: 4. The CDR3 loop is CASSSLAGSGELFF. The CDR3 DNA sequence: TGTGCCAGCAGCTCCTTAGCGGGGTCCGGGGAGCTGTTTTTT.

The J gene is TRBJ2-7, the V gene TRBV27, with a tentative D call TRBD2 (6 bases). This CDR3 has 14 residues. Germline V CDR1 and CDR2: MNHEY, SMNVEV (reference sequence). Between the trimmed V and J ends, which lost 6 bases and 2 bases, there was a span of 14 bases. The CDR3 here is CASRRAGRPYEQYF. As DNA, the CDR3 is TGTGCCAGCAGACGGGCGGGGCGCCCCTACGAGCAGTACTTC.

The genes are TRBV18 and TRBJ2-2, with D possibly being TRBD1 or TRBD2 (5 bases each). CDR3 length equals 16 residues. Germline V gives CDR1 KGHSH, CDR2 LQKENI. Trimming stripped 0 bases from V and 8 bases from J, with 16 bases between. CDR3: CASSPPGAGSRGELFF. In DNA form, the CDR3 reads TGTGCCAGCTCACCACCGGGCGCAGGGAGCAGAGGGGAGCTGTTTTTT.

Comment on this clone: Additional DNA sequences in this sample encode the identical CDR3. The genes are TRBV9 and TRBJ2-7; D is uncertain. CDR1 SGDLS and CDR2 YYNGEE come from the germline V gene. Trimming took 0 bases from V and 2 from J, leaving 12 bases between them. The CDR3 covers 15 residues. CDR3 coding DNA: TGTGCCAGCAGCGTAGGTGGTGACACAACCTACGAGCAGTACTTC. Protein sequence: CASSVGGDTTYEQYF.

The V call is TRBV7-6, the J call TRBJ2-1; TRBD2 is a possible D gene (5 bases). CDR3 length equals 16 residues. The ends were cut back, 1 base at V and 2 bases at J, with 12 bases in the middle. Germline CDR1 SGHVS, CDR2 FNYEAQ. Written as DNA, the CDR3 is TGTGCCAGCAGCTTAGGGGCTAGCAGTACCTACAATGAGCAGTTCTTC. Protein: CASSLGASSTYNEQFF.

V usage is TRBV5-1 and J usage is TRBJ2-7; no clear D gene. The CDR3 is 15 amino acids. Germline V lookup: CDR1 SGHRS, CDR2 YFSETQ. V shed 0 bases and J shed 6 bases, with 16 bases lying between them. The CDR3 DNA reads TGCGCCAGCAGCTTGGGCTTCCCATCTTACGGCGAGCAGTACTTC. It codes for CASSLGFPSYGEQYF.

Comment on this clone: Other DNA sequences from this sample encode an identical CDR3 as well. This rearrangement joins TRBV7-2 to TRBJ2-7; 13 bases are shared with TRBD2. Trimming took 6 bases from V and 3 from J; bases not matched to a gene: 2. The CDR3 sequence is 14 residues long. Germline CDR1 is SGHTA and CDR2 is FQGNSA. As DNA, the CDR3 is TGTGCCAGCAGGAGGACTAGCGGGAGCTACGAGCAGTACTTC. Encoded protein: CASRRTSGSYEQYF.

The chain recombines TRBV5-1 with TRBJ2-7; 13 nucleotides line up with TRBD2. This CDR3 has 14 residues. V shed 5 bases, J shed 2 bases, and the junction held 1 base outside the gene matches. The germline CDR1 and CDR2 sequences are SGHRS and YFSETQ. CDR3 nucleotides: TGCGCCAGCAGGGGACTAGCGGGGACCTACGAGCAGTACTTC. Translation: CASRGLAGTYEQYF.

The J gene is TRBJ2-1, the V gene TRBV28; D not resolved. The CDR3 length is 12 residues. V dropped 6 bases and J dropped 8 bases, with 11 bases sitting between them. Germline CDR1 reads MDHEN; CDR2 reads SYDVKM. The DNA for the CDR3 is TGTGCCAGCAGGTCTTCAACCCATGAGCAGTTCTTC. Amino acids: CASRSSTHEQFF.

V gene TRBV7-2 combines with J gene TRBJ2-3, with TRBD2 as a possible D gene (6 bases). V was shortened by 3 bases and J by 1 base, with 8 bases between the two germline ends. The CDR3 spans 14 residues. Germline-derived CDR1 and CDR2 are SGHTA and FQGNSA. CDR3 coding DNA: TGTGCCAGCAGCTTGTCTAGCGGCACAGATACGCAGTATTTT. The encoded protein is CASSLSSGTDTQYF.

The chain couples TRBV2 to TRBJ1-3; 8 bases agree with TRBD1. The germline V gene has CDR1 SNHLY and CDR2 FYNNEI. After removal of 4 bases from V and 14 bases from J, the junction contained 10 bases not matched to a gene. The CDR3 loop spans 13 amino acids. Here the CDR3 DNA reads TGTGCCAGCAGTGCCGGACAGGGAGCTCGACTATATTTT. As protein: CASSAGQGARLYF.

The chain is built from TRBV10-3 and TRBJ2-7, with TRBD1 identical over 9 bases. With V trimmed by 4 bases and J by 5 bases, 3 bases remained unmatched. The CDR3 runs 13 residues. CDR1 and CDR2 (germline): ENHRY, SYGVKD. The CDR3 nucleotides are TGTGCCATCAGTGGGGACAGGGCAAACGAGCAGTACTTC. Protein: CAISGDRANEQYF.

The chain has TRBV11-1 and TRBJ2-1; 10 bases map to TRBD1. In germline, CDR1 is SGHAT, CDR2 FQDESV (reference sequence). The CDR3 extends over 13 amino acids. J lost 6 bases, V lost 11 bases, and 7 bases had no gene match. CDR3 protein: CAARDRGSNEQFF. The CDR3 nucleotides read TGTGCCGCCCGGGACAGGGGATCCAATGAGCAGTTCTTC. Full variable domain (rest looked up from reference TRBV11-1 and TRBJ2-1): EAEVAQSPRYKITEKSQAVAFWCDPISGHATLYWYRQILGQGPELLVQFQDESVVDDSQLPKDRFSAERLKGVDSTLKIQPAELGDSAMYLCAARDRGSNEQFFGPGTRLTVL.

The chain uses TRBV7-9 and TRBJ2-5; D is possibly TRBD1 or TRBD2 (6 bases each). The CDR3 is 16 amino acids. The germline gives CDR1 SEHNR, CDR2 FQNEAQ (reference sequence). The germline V and J ends were trimmed by 0 bases and 0 bases, with 11 bases remaining between them. The DNA of the CDR3 is TGTGCCAGCAGCTTAGCGGGGGGCGGTTACCAAGAGACCCAGTACTTC. This sequence encodes CASSLAGGGYQETQYF.

J is TRBJ1-5 and V is TRBV6-1; no clear D gene. Germline CDR1 MNHNS, CDR2 SASEGT. This CDR3 has 15 amino acids. Trimming removed 4 bases at V and 5 bases at J, with 15 bases between. CDR3 in amino acids: CASSAMDRADQPQHF. The CDR3 DNA sequence: TGTGCCAGCAGTGCCATGGACCGAGCGGATCAGCCCCAGCATTTT.

The J gene is TRBJ2-2, the V gene TRBV5-1; 8 bases align to TRBD1. From germline, CDR1 is SGHRS and CDR2 YFSETQ. This CDR3 has 18 residues. The ends lost 4 bases at V and 6 bases at J; junction bases unmatched: 17. CDR3 sequence: CASSPDSGQGAIPGELFF. The CDR3 DNA reads TGCGCCAGCAGCCCGGATTCGGGGCAGGGGGCTATCCCCGGGGAGCTGTTTTTT. The entire variable domain, with the rest obtained from reference TRBV5-1 and TRBJ2-2, is as follows: KAGVTQTPRYLIKTRGQQVTLSCSPISGHRSVSWYQQTPGQGLQFLFEYFSETQRNKGNFPGRFSGRQFSNSRSEMNVSTLELGDSALYLCASSPDSGQGAIPGELFFGEGSRLTVL.

The rearrangement links TRBV19 to TRBJ2-5; unclear D gene. This CDR3 is built from 16 residues. V shed 4 bases and J shed 5 bases, with 20 bases lying between them. Per germline, CDR1 LNHDA and CDR2 SQIVND (reference sequence). The CDR3 loop reads CASSNWRGSLMETQYF. The CDR3 nucleotides are TGTGCCAGTAGTAATTGGCGTGGGTCCCTAATGGAGACCCAGTACTTC.

This chain links TRBV27 with TRBJ1-4, with D uncertain. V was clipped by 6 bases and J by 0 bases, with 8 bases between them. This CDR3 spans 14 amino acids. Germline V gives CDR1 MNHEY, CDR2 SMNVEV (reference sequence). CDR3 bases: TGTGCCAGCAGCCCTCTAGCAACTAATGAAAAACTGTTTTTT. As protein: CASSPLATNEKLFF.

This chain joins TRBV29-1 and TRBJ1-2, with unresolved D. V lost 3 bases, J lost 8 bases, and 13 bases lay in between. Germline lookup yields CDR1 SQVTM and CDR2 ANQGSEA. The CDR3 is made up of 12 amino acids. CDR3 DNA: TGCAGCGTTGAGGGCGTATTAGGGGGCTACACCTTC. Protein: CSVEGVLGGYTF.

Only one count was recorded for this clone. The chain carries TRBV28 and TRBJ2-3; possible D gene TRBD1, 6 bases. Germline CDR1 and CDR2: MDHEN and SYDVKM. Trimming shortened V by 4 bases and J by 1 base, and 12 bases separated the two germline ends. This CDR3 comprises 15 residues. DNA for the CDR3: TGTGCCAGCAGTTGGACAGAAGAGGGCACAGATACGCAGTATTTT. Translated, it gives CASSWTEEGTDTQYF.

A single count supports this clone. The chain links TRBV7-8 to TRBJ2-7, with 7 nucleotides matching TRBD2. J lost 2 bases, V lost 5 bases, and 12 bases had no gene match. The germline CDR1 and CDR2 sequences are SGHVS and FQNEAQ. The CDR3 consists of 16 residues. The CDR3, as DNA: TGTGCCAGCAGCCCACTAACGGCTAGCGGTGCCTACGAGCAGTACTTC. The encoded protein is CASSPLTASGAYEQYF.